This T cell receptor (beta chain) was obtained from a study of T cell responses to AZD1222 COVID-19 vaccine. The CDR3 sequence is 14 residues long. The germline V and J ends were trimmed by 1 base and 3 bases, with 8 bases remaining between them. Germline V CDR1 and CDR2: SGHTA, FQGNSA. As for this clone: As yet, its antigen is unknown.

Using immunoSEQ multiplex PCR, the repertoire was profiled, and TCRdb retains in-frame clones only, with some absent. The sample carries more than 110,000 clones, 90% recorded once. Study conclusions and caveats: At baseline, just a handful of AZD1222 recipients tested seropositive.

J is TRBJ2-3 and V is TRBV7-2; D perhaps matches TRBD2 (6 bases). The starting material was peripheral blood, obtained on day 0 of AZD1222 vaccination. The receptor was isolated from an adult in good health. The CDR3 DNA sequence: TGTGCCAGCAGCTTAGGGGCGGGGACAGATACGCAGTATTTT. This translates into CASSLGAGTDTQYF.